Detailed here is one TCR beta chain. What it binds is unknown. The authors made TCR beta cDNA from about 500 ng total RNA with a constant-region primer. What produced the TCR beta libraries was three nested multiplex PCR rounds using slightly modified ARM-PCR. In TCRdb, the multiplex PCR reads were re-called with MiXCR into one record per CDR3 protein. The data contain tens of thousands of distinct CDR3 sequences, over 65% of them seen just once; the ten biggest clones take up roughly 25%. These data belong to a study of tumor-infiltrating lymphocytes in primary liver carcinoma. At the level of the study: Men and women, 30 to 69 years of age, made up the patients. There were roughly 3.65 to 7.13 million productive TCRbeta reads per sample, a yield similar across tissue types.

From around 18-30 mg of unsorted bulk tissue, DNA and RNA were co-extracted together. Samples were taken from five separate regions of every tumor. Whole-study findings and limits: Tumor top-250-clone fraction significantly exceeded that of blood (p = 0.039).

The material sequenced was liver tumor tissue from sampling region 5. Subset: tumor region T5, tumor centre. The clonotype was recovered from a middle-aged man with primary liver carcinoma and hepatitis B virus infection.

CDR3 in amino acids: CASRPGGMIYEQYV. CDR3 nucleotide sequence: TGCGCCAGCAGACCCGGGGGAATGATCTACGAGCAGTACGTC. This chain links TRBV10-1 with TRBJ2-7, with a weak D call TRBD2 (6 bases). The germline V gene has CDR1 WNHNN and CDR2 SYGVQD (reference sequence). Deletions cut 6 bases from V and 3 bases from J, with 15 bases between. The CDR3 sequence is 14 residues long.